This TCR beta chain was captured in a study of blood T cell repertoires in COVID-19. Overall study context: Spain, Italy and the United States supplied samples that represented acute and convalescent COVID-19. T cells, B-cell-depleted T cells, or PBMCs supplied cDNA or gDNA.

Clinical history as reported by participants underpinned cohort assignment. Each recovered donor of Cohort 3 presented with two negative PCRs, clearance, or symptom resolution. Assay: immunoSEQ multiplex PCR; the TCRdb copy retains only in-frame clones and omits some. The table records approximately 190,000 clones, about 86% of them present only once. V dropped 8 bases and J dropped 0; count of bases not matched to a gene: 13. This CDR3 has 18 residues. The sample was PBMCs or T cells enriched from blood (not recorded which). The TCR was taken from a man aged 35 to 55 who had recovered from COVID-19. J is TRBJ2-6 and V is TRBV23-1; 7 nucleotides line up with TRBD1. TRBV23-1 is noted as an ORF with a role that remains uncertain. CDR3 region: CASPKGDRVISGANVLTF. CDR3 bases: TGCGCCAGCCCCAAGGGAGACAGGGTGATCTCTGGGGCCAACGTCCTGACTTTC.